The 2 T cell receptor beta chains below all came from one sample that was sequenced in a study of cytomegalovirus exposure and HLA in healthy donors. The PCR contained 60 Vbeta and 13 Jbeta primers. The assay was immunoSEQ multiplex PCR, and TCRdb's table has in-frame clones only and misses some. The sample lists approximately 170,000 clones, under 85% occurring once. Sequencing used PBMCs. The source of these receptors is a man aged 50-60 years in good health and CMV-seropositive.

Points on this clone: It is unclear where the CDR3 begins or ends on the DNA, so no DNA is shown, and the CDR3 is as TCRdb lists it. The V call is TRBV18, the J call TRBJ2-1; the table's D call of TRBD2 was not tested on the DNA. Germline values: CDR1 KGHSH, CDR2 LQKENI. The CDR3 contains 14 residues when both ends are counted. The CDR3 spells CASSSVATGTSPFF.

CDR3 residues: CASSTQGGNQPQHF. The DNA of the CDR3 is TGTGCCAGCAGCACACAGGGGGGCAATCAGCCCCAGCATTTT. The chain combines TRBV6-1 with TRBJ1-5, with 8 bases fitting TRBD1. This CDR3 is 14 amino acids long. Losses at the gene ends were 6 bases for V and 2 bases for J; bases not matched to a gene: 3. Germline values: CDR1 MNHNS, CDR2 SASEGT.